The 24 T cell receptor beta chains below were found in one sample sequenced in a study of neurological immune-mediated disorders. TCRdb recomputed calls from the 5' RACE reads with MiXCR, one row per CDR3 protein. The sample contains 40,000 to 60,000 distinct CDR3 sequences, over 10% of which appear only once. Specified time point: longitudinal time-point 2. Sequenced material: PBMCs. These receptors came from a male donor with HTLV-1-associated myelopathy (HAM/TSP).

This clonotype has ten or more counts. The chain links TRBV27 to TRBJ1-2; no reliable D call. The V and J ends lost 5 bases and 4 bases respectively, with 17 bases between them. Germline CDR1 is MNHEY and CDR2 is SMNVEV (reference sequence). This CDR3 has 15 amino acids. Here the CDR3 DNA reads TGTGCCAGCAGTCCAACCCCCGCTCAAGCCTATGGCTACACCTTC. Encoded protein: CASSPTPAQAYGYTF.

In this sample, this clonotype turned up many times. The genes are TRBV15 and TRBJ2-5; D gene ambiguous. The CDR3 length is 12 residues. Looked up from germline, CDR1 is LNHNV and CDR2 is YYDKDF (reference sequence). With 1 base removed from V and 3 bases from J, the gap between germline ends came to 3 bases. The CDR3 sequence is CATSRAEETQYF. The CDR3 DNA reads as TGTGCCACCAGCAGAGCTGAAGAGACCCAGTACTTC.

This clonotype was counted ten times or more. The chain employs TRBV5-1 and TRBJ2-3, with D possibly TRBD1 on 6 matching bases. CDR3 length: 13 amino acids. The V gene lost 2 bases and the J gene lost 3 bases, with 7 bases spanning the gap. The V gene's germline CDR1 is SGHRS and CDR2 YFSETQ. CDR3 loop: CASSFRGTDTQYF. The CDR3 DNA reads TGCGCCAGCAGCTTCAGGGGAACAGATACGCAGTATTTT.

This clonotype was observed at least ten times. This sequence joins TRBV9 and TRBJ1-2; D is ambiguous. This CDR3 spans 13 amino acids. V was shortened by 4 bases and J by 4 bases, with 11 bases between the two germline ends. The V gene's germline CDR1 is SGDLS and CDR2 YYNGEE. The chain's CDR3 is CASSPSGSYGYTF. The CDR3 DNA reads TGTGCCAGCAGCCCTAGTGGGTCCTATGGCTACACCTTC.

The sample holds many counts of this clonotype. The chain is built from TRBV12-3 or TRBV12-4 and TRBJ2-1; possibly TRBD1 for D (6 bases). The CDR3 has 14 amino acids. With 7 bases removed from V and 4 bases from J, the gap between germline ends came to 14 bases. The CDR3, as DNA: TGTGCCAGCACTACTGGGGGCCATTACAATGAGCAGTTCTTC. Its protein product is CASTTGGHYNEQFF.

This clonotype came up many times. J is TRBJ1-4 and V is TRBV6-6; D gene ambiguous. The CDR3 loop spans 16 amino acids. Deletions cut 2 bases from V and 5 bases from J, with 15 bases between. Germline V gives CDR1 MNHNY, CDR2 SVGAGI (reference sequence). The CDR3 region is CASSYLRGRPNEKLFF. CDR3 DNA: TGTGCCAGCAGTTACCTCCGCGGTCGGCCGAATGAAAAACTGTTTTTT.

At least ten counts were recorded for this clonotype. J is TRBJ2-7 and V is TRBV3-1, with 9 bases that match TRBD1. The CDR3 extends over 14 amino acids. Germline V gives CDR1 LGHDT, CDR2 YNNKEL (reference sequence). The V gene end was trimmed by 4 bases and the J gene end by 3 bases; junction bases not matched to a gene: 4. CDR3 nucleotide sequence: TGTGCCAGCAGCCGACAGGGGGGCCTCTACGAGCAGTACTTC. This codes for CASSRQGGLYEQYF.

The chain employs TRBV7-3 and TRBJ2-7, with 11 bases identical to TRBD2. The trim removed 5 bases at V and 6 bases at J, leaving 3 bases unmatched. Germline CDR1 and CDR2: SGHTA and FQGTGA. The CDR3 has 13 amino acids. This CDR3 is CASSPLAGGEQYF. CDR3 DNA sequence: TGTGCCAGCAGCCCTCTAGCGGGGGGCGAGCAGTACTTC.

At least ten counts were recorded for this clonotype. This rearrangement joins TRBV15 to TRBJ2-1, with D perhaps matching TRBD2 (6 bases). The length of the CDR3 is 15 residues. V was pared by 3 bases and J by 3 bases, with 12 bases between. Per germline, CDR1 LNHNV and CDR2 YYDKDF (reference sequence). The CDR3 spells CATSRGGRIYNEQFF. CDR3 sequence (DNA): TGTGCCACCAGCAGGGGGGGACGGATCTACAATGAGCAGTTCTTC.

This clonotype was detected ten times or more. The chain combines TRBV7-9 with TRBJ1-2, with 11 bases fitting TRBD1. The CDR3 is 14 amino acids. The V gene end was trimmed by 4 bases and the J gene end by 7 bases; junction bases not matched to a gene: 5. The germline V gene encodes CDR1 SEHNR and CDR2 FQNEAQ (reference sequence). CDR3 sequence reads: CASSSKDRGLGYTF. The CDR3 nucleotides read TGTGCCAGCAGCTCGAAGGACAGGGGGCTTGGCTACACCTTC.

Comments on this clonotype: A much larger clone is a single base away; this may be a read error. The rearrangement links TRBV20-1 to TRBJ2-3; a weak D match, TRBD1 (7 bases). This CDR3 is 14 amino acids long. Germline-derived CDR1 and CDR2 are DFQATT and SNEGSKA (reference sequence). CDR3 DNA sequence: TGCAGTGCCGGAGGGGGCTTGGGCACAGATACGCGGTATTTT. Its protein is CSAGGGLGTDTRYF.

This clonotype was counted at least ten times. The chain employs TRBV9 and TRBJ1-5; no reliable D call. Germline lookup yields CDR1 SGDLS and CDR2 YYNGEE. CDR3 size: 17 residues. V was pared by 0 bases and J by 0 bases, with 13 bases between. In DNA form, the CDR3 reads TGTGCCAGCAGCGTAGGCCCCGACGGATATAGCAATCAGCCCCAGCATTTT. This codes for CASSVGPDGYSNQPQHF.

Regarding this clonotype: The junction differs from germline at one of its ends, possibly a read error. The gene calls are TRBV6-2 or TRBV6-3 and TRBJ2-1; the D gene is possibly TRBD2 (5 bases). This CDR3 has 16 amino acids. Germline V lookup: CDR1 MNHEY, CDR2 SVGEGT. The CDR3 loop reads CACSYSRTRSYNEQFF. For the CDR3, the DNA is TGTGCCTGCAGTTACTCCCGGACTCGCTCCTACAATGAGCAGTTCTTT.

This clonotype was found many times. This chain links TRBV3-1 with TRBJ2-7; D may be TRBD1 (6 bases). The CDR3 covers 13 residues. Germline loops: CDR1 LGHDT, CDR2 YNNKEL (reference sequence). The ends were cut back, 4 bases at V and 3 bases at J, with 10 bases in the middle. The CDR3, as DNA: TGTGCCAGCAGCCGGGGGCTTCTCTACGAGCAGTACTTC. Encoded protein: CASSRGLLYEQYF.

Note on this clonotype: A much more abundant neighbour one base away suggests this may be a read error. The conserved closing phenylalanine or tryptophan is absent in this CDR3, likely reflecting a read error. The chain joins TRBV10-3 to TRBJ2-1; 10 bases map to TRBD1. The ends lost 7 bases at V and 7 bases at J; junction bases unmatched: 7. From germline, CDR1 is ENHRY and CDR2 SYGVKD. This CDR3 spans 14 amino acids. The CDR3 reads CAINRDRGTNEQFL. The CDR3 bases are TGTGCCATCAATCGGGACAGGGGAACAAATGAGCAGTTCTTA.

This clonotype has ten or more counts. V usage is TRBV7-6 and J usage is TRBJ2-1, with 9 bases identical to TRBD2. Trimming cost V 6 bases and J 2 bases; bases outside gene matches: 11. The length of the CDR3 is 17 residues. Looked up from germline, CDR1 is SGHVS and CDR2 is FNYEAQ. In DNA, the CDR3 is TGTGCCAGCAGTTACCCACGCGGGGGGGGGGCCTACAATGAGCAGTTCTTC. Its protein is CASSYPRGGGAYNEQFF.

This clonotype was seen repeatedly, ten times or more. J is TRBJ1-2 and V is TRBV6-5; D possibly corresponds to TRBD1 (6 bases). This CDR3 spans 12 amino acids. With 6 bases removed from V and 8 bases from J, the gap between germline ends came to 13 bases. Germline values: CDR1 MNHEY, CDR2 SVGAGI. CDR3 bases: TGTGCCAGCAGAAAGGGGGGGTACGGCTACACCTTC. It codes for CASRKGGYGYTF.

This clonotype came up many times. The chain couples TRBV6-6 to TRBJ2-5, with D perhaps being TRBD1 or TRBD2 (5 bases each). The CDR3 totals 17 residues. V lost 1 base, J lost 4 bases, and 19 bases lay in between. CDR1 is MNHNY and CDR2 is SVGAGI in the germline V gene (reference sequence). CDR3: CASSYFLGAADLETQYF. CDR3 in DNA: TGTGCCAGCAGTTACTTCCTCGGGGCGGCGGATTTAGAGACCCAGTACTTC.

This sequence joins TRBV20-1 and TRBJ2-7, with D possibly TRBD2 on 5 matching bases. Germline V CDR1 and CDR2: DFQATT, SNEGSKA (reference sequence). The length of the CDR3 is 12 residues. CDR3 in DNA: TGTAGTGTGCGGGCTAGCATCTACGAGCAGTACGTC. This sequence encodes CSVRASIYEQYV.

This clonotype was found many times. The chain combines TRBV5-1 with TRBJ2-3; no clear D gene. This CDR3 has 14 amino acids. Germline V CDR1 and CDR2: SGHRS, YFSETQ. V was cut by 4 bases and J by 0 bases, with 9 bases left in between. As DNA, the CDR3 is TGCGCCAGCAGCCAAGTTGGGAGCACAGATACGCAGTATTTT. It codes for CASSQVGSTDTQYF.

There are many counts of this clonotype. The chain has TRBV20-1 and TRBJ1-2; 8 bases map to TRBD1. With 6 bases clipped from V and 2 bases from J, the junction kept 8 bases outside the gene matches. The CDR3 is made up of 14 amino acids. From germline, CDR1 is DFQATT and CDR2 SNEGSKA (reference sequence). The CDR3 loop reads CSARGQVENYGYTF. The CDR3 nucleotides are TGCAGTGCCCGGGGACAGGTCGAGAACTATGGCTACACCTTC.

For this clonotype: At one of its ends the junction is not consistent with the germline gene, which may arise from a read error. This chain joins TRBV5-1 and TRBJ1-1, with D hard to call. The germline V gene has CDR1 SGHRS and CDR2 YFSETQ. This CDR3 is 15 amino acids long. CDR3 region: CASSFQLGRNSEAFF. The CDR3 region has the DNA TGCGCCAGCAGCTTTCAGTTAGGCCGGAACTCTGAAGCTTTCTTT. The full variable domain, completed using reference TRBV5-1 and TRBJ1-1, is KAGVTQTPRYLIKTRGQQVTLSCSPISGHRSVSWYQQTPGQGLQFLFEYFSETQRNKGNFPGRFSGRQFSNSRSEMNVSTLELGDSALYLCASSFQLGRNSEAFFGQGTRLTVV.

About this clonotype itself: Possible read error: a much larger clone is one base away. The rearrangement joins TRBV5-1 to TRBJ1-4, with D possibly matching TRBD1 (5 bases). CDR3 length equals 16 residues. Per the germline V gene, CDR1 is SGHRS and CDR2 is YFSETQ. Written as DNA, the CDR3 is TGCGCCAGCTGCTTAACCGGGGCCGCAACTAATGAAAAACTGTTTTTT. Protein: CASCLTGAATNEKLFF.

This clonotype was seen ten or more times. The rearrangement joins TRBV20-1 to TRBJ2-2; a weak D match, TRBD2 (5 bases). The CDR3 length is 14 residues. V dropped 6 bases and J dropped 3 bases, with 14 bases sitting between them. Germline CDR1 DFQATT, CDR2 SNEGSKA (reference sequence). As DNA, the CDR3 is TGCAGTGCCGAGGGTTGGGGAGACACCGGGGAGCTGTTTTTT. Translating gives CSAEGWGDTGELFF.